The 24 T cell receptor beta chains reported below all come from one sample, sequenced in a study of early stage breast cancer tumors. Libraries were prepared by immunoSEQ multiplex PCR; TCRdb keeps only in-frame clonotypes and omits some of them. Of approximately 54,000 clones listed, 78% are singletons. Material: blood. Receptors were obtained from a person aged 40 to 49 with breast cancer.

This rearrangement joins TRBV7-8 to TRBJ2-5; TRBD2 matches 8 bases. V lost 5 bases and J lost 2; bases outside the gene matches: 19. CDR3 length: 19 residues. Germline V gene lookup returns CDR1 SGHVS and CDR2 FQNEAQ. The CDR3 DNA reads as TGTGCCAGCAGCGTGTTGGGACTAGGAATATACAGATCTCAAGAGACCCAGTACTTC. Translating it yields CASSVLGLGIYRSQETQYF.

The chain combines TRBV6-6 with TRBJ1-2; D gene unclear. The CDR3 sequence is 13 residues long. Trimming took 2 bases from V and 0 from J, leaving 4 bases between them. Germline V gene sequence: CDR1 MNHNY, CDR2 SVGAGI (reference sequence). The CDR3 region has the DNA TGTGCCAGCAGTTACCAGTCTAACTATGGCTACACCTTC. This sequence encodes CASSYQSNYGYTF.

The rearrangement uses TRBV14 and TRBJ1-1; D is unresolved. CDR1 and CDR2 from the germline V gene are SGHDN and FVKESK. This CDR3 region has 14 residues. The V end was cut by 2 bases, the J end by 5 bases, with 12 bases between. The chain's CDR3 is CASSQLGISTEAFF. The CDR3 nucleotides read TGTGCCAGCAGCCAATTGGGGATTTCAACTGAAGCTTTCTTT.

The DNA for the CDR3 is TGTGCCAGCAGCCGGGGTAGCGGGTCTCGGTACGAGCAGTACTTC. Translated: CASSRGSGSRYEQYF. The V and J genes are TRBV7-9 and TRBJ2-7, with TRBD2 matching over 7 bases. This CDR3 is built from 15 residues. The germline V gene encodes CDR1 SEHNR and CDR2 FQNEAQ (reference sequence). Germline trimming cut 5 bases from V and 4 bases from J; bases unmatched to any gene: 11.

J is TRBJ2-1 and V is TRBV7-9, with 13 bases fitting TRBD2. The V and J ends lost 5 bases and 7 bases, in that order; junction bases with no gene match: 11. The CDR3 is made up of 17 amino acids. Germline assignment: CDR1 SEHNR and CDR2 FQNEAQ (reference sequence). The DNA for the CDR3 is TGTGCCAGCAGCGCCACTAGCGGGAGGGCCTTGGGGAATGAGCAGTTCTTC. Translated, it gives CASSATSGRALGNEQFF. Using reference TRBV7-9 and TRBJ2-1 for the parts outside the CDR3, the full variable domain is DTGVSQNPRHKITKRGQNVTFRCDPISEHNRLYWYRQTLGQGPEFLTYFQNEAQLEKSRLLSDRFSAERPKGSFSTLEIQRTEQGDSAMYLCASSATSGRALGNEQFFGPGTRLTVL.

CDR3 sequence reads: CAWSPLPGEPFF. The CDR3 DNA reads as TGTGCCTGGAGTCCATTACCCGGGGAGCCATTTTTT. The gene calls are TRBV30 and TRBJ2-2, with D maybe TRBD2 (5 bases). The CDR3 covers 12 residues. The V end was cut by 2 bases, the J end by 17 bases, with 18 bases between. The V gene's germline CDR1 is GTSNPN and CDR2 SVGIG (reference sequence).

The chain is built from TRBV6-6 and TRBJ2-7; TRBD1 aligns across 7 bases. Germline V lookup: CDR1 MNHNY, CDR2 SVGAGI (reference sequence). The CDR3 spans 15 residues. The J segment lost 0 bases and the V segment lost 1 base, leaving 3 bases of the junction unmatched. This CDR3 is CASSYLQGISYEQYF. The CDR3 DNA is TGTGCCAGCAGTTACTTACAGGGGATCTCCTACGAGCAGTACTTC.

J is TRBJ2-3 and V is TRBV5-1, with TRBD2 identical over 9 bases. V trimming: 0 bases; J trimming: 4 bases; junction bases outside the gene matches: 6. Germline CDR1 reads SGHRS; CDR2 reads YFSETQ. CDR3 length: 16 residues. The CDR3 bases are TGCGCCAGCAGCTTGGGGCCTAGCGGGATCTCAGATACGCAGTATTTT. Protein product: CASSLGPSGISDTQYF. Using reference TRBV5-1 and TRBJ2-3 for the parts outside the CDR3, the full variable domain is KAGVTQTPRYLIKTRGQQVTLSCSPISGHRSVSWYQQTPGQGLQFLFEYFSETQRNKGNFPGRFSGRQFSNSRSEMNVSTLELGDSALYLCASSLGPSGISDTQYFGPGTRLTVL.

The CDR3 sequence is CASRWDTSTDTQYF. Here the CDR3 DNA reads TGTGCCAGTAGGTGGGATACTAGCACAGATACGCAGTATTTT. V gene TRBV19 combines with J gene TRBJ2-3; D is uncertain. Per the germline V gene, CDR1 is LNHDA and CDR2 is SQIVND (reference sequence). V was clipped by 6 bases and J by 0 bases, with 10 bases between them. The CDR3 is 14 amino acids.

The rearrangement uses TRBV5-1 and TRBJ1-3; D unresolved. This CDR3 spans 14 amino acids. V lost 4 bases and J 3 bases, leaving 11 bases between the germline ends. Per germline, CDR1 SGHRS and CDR2 YFSETQ. CDR3 nucleotide sequence: TGCGCCAGCAGCCTTTCAACCTATGGAAACACCATATATTTT. Amino acids: CASSLSTYGNTIYF.

This rearrangement joins TRBV7-6 to TRBJ1-3; D perhaps matches TRBD1 (6 bases). Deletions cut 3 bases from V and 4 bases from J, with 16 bases between. Germline lookup yields CDR1 SGHVS and CDR2 FNYEAQ. This CDR3 is built from 16 residues. The CDR3 here is CASSFSTGARGNTIYF. In DNA, the CDR3 is TGTGCCAGCAGCTTTTCAACGGGGGCACGCGGAAACACCATATATTTT.

This clone appeared once. The chain combines TRBV5-1 with TRBJ2-3; D assignment may be TRBD1 or TRBD2 (5 bases each). In germline, CDR1 is SGHRS, CDR2 YFSETQ. The CDR3 is 15 amino acids. Trimming pared 0 bases from V and 1 base from J, leaving 9 bases between. In nucleotides, the CDR3 is TGCGCCAGCAGCTTGGACGGGGCGCGCACAGATACGCAGTATTTT. It specifies CASSLDGARTDTQYF.

This chain uses TRBV19 with TRBJ2-7; D is perhaps TRBD2 (6 bases). This CDR3 has 12 amino acids. The germline V gene has CDR1 LNHDA and CDR2 SQIVND (reference sequence). With 6 bases removed from V and 3 bases from J, the gap between germline ends came to 9 bases. The CDR3 DNA reads as TGTGCCAGTAGGGAAGCGGGCTACGAGCAGTACTTC. Amino acid sequence: CASREAGYEQYF.

The chain recombines TRBV11-2 with TRBJ2-1; tentative D call: TRBD2 (6 bases). The germline CDR1 and CDR2 sequences are SGHAT and FQNNGV. V lost 3 bases and J lost 8, with 17 bases in between. CDR3 size: 15 residues. This chain's CDR3 is CASSFNRKTSDEQFF. CDR3 bases: TGTGCCAGCAGCTTTAACCGCAAGACTAGTGATGAGCAGTTCTTC.

This clone was picked up a small number of times. V gene TRBV7-9 combines with J gene TRBJ2-6, with D perhaps TRBD1 (6 bases). Germline-derived CDR1 and CDR2 are SEHNR and FQNEAQ (reference sequence). The CDR3 is 17 amino acids. Trimming took off 3 bases at V and 0 bases at J, with 12 bases between the two ends. CDR3 sequence reads: CASSFLTGYSGANVLTF. The CDR3 DNA is TGTGCCAGCAGCTTCCTGACAGGCTACTCTGGGGCCAACGTCCTGACTTTC.

V is TRBV14 and J is TRBJ1-2; no clear D. Trimming took off 4 bases at V and 4 bases at J, with 16 bases between the two ends. This CDR3 region has 15 residues. Germline loops: CDR1 SGHDN, CDR2 FVKESK. The CDR3 DNA is TGTGCCAGCAGCCCTACCAGACTCACGGGCTATGGCTACACCTTC. It yields the protein CASSPTRLTGYGYTF.

CDR3 nucleotide sequence: TGTGCCAGCAGCACTATTGGACCCTACAATGAGCAGTTCTTC. It yields the protein CASSTIGPYNEQFF. The chain uses TRBV21-1 and TRBJ2-1. TRBV21-1 is reported as a pseudogene. The CDR3 extends over 14 amino acids.

The chain combines TRBV6-5 with TRBJ1-6, with unresolved D. This CDR3 contains 15 residues. The germline V and J ends were trimmed by 5 bases and 8 bases, with 16 bases remaining between them. From germline, CDR1 is MNHEY and CDR2 SVGAGI. The CDR3 protein is CASSDWSSSHSPLHF. CDR3 bases: TGTGCCAGCAGTGACTGGTCCTCGAGTCATTCACCCCTCCACTTT.

This clone came up a few times. The chain carries TRBV19 and TRBJ1-2; 8 nucleotides line up with TRBD1. The V gene's germline CDR1 is LNHDA and CDR2 SQIVND (reference sequence). V trimming: 4 bases; J trimming: 2 bases; junction bases outside the gene matches: 9. This CDR3 comprises 16 residues. The CDR3 loop reads CASSSTRTGLNYGYTF. In nucleotides, the CDR3 is TGTGCCAGTAGTAGTACCCGGACAGGGTTGAACTATGGCTACACCTTC.

The chain has TRBV5-4 and TRBJ2-2; 15 bases map to TRBD2. The ends lost 2 bases at V and 5 bases at J; junction bases unmatched: 1. CDR3 length: 16 amino acids. Germline CDR1 is SGHNT and CDR2 is YYREEE (reference sequence). The CDR3 DNA follows: TGTGCCAGCAGCTTCGGACTAGCGGGAGGGACCGGGGAGCTGTTTTTT. This sequence encodes CASSFGLAGGTGELFF. Based on the CDR3 plus reference TRBV5-4 and TRBJ2-2, the full variable domain is ETGVTQSPTHLIKTRGQQVTLRCSSQSGHNTVSWYQQALGQGPQFIFQYYREEENGRGNFPPRFSGLQFPNYSSELNVNALELDDSALYLCASSFGLAGGTGELFFGEGSRLTVL.

The table lists this clone with a few counts. V and J are TRBV10-2 and TRBJ1-1, with 7 bases identical to TRBD1. Trimming at V came to 4 bases and at J to 4 bases, leaving 3 bases not matched to a gene. CDR3 length: 13 amino acids. Germline V gives CDR1 WSHSY, CDR2 SAAADI. CDR3 sequence: CASSGQGATEAFF. In DNA form, the CDR3 reads TGCGCCAGCAGTGGACAGGGAGCCACTGAAGCTTTCTTT.

The chain is built from TRBV19 and TRBJ2-7, with a tentative D call TRBD2 (5 bases). The CDR3 spans 13 residues. V lost 6 bases to trimming and J lost 4 bases, with 13 bases between them. The germline CDR1 and CDR2 sequences are LNHDA and SQIVND (reference sequence). CDR3 nucleotides: TGTGCCAGTAGGAGAGCGGACGGTTACGAGCAGTACTTC. As protein: CASRRADGYEQYF.

V and J are TRBV19 and TRBJ1-2, with D tentatively TRBD1 (5 bases). Germline assignment: CDR1 LNHDA and CDR2 SQIVND (reference sequence). The CDR3 runs to 13 residues. V was clipped by 4 bases and J by 2 bases, with 8 bases between them. CDR3 in DNA: TGTGCCAGTAGTACCCCAGGGAACTATGGCTACACCTTC. It encodes CASSTPGNYGYTF.

This clone was found a few times. CDR3 amino acids: CASSAQMNTEAFF. CDR3 nucleotides: TGCGCCAGCAGTGCTCAGATGAACACTGAAGCTTTCTTT. The chain combines TRBV10-2 with TRBJ1-1; no definite D call. This CDR3 is built from 13 residues. Germline V gene sequence: CDR1 WSHSY, CDR2 SAAADI. V was pared by 4 bases and J by 0 bases, with 6 bases between.